This TCR beta chain was identified during a study of blood T cell repertoires in COVID-19. Study information: Donors in the United States, Italy and Spain gave samples during acute or convalescent COVID-19. T cells, B-cell-depleted T cells, or PBMCs supplied cDNA or gDNA.

Germline CDR1 is GTSNPN and CDR2 is SVGIG (reference sequence). The CDR3 has 13 amino acids. V was cut by 1 base and J by 8 bases, with 9 bases left in between. Original handling: Quantification of nucleated cells was approximated via reference gene primer amplification. Produced via immunoSEQ multiplex PCR; TCRdb's table is partial and in-frame only. From that table come the V and J calls and clone size; the DNA was used to work out D and trimming. The sample carries 80,000 to 95,000 clones, roughly 85% recorded once. The V and J genes are TRBV30 and TRBJ1-6, with D hard to call. The sample taken for sequencing was peripheral blood. This TCR came from a man in his forties or fifties with active or convalescent COVID-19. CDR3: CAWSEEGDSPLHF. As DNA, the CDR3 is TGTGCCTGGAGTGAGGAGGGTGATTCACCCCTCCACTTT.